What follows is one TCR beta chain and its context. The target of this receptor is not known. Base qualities are not at hand, and no much larger clone is one base apart. The data belong to a study of molecular identifiers for immune sequencing clone quantification listed by TCRdb under 2018. About the study as a whole: In a replicate experiment, RNA from roughly 20,000 or 100,000 naive CD8 T cells was split into five aliquots, four of which were sequenced. This methods study used CD8 T cells to benchmark TCR RNA copy counting and molecular-identifier clustering-based TCR repertoire sequencing (MIDCIRS).

The CDR3, cysteine through phenylalanine, is 15 amino acids long. The sequence is cut down to CDR3 DNA, 45 bases in frame from base 1. CDR1 MNHEY and CDR2 SMNVEV were looked up in the germline V gene (reference sequence). The junction carries 14 bases between V and J, which are trimmed by 3 bases and 2 bases respectively. Receptor amplification or capture employed PCR. Sequenced using an Illumina HiSeq 4000. Preparation of bulk TCR libraries followed a previously described approach, with the TCR primers listed in Table S5. Total RNA was purified with the Qiagen AllPrep DNA/RNA kit. Reads from multiple sequencing runs of the same library were pooled before analysis. The published analysis was carried out like this. Only reads with exact TCR constant sequence were kept, trimmed to 150 nt, and grouped by their 12-nt molecular barcodes. Reads within each barcode group were sub-clustered using a 15% Levenshtein threshold, and quality-weighted consensus sequences were constructed for each RNA molecule. Non-functional sequences were excluded, and lower-count sequences lying one edit away from another sequence were also excluded. Based on a fit of two negative binomial distributions, barcode sub-clusters having less than 20% of the maximum read count were discarded. TCRdb took the public reads, trimmed them with fastp at Q25, ran MiXCR for clone calling and kept in-frame beta chains. When rows share a CDR3 protein, they turn into one entry using the most common DNA and genes. The V and J calls, along with clone size, are taken from TCRdb and not from the paper's own processing. This sample comprises just under 650,000 distinct CDR3 sequences, approximately 20% of them detected only once. The leading ten clones occupy roughly 0.83% of the sample.

Study-wide conclusions, independent of this receptor: In CMV-specific effector cells, clones with more than 20 RNA copies contained over 99% of molecules, whereas in naive cells such clones contained under 1% of molecules. A single cell's worth of spiked-in Jurkat TCR RNA was reported detectable even among under 1.3 million naive CD8 T cells. Modeling estimated about 3 recovered TCR RNA copies per cell, compared with about 9.3 by digital PCR, which implies about 32% capture efficiency. When barcode sub-clustering was not used, chimeric consensus sequences inflated TCR diversity, with chimeras reaching as high as 47%. Spiked-in Jurkat TCR RNA (approximately 9 copies' worth), which is not part of the donor repertoire, was contained in the naive libraries. Highly expanded clone sizes could be underestimated if identical TCR molecules share a barcode.

Naive CD8 T cell libraries were made from around 18,000 to 910,000 sorted cells using 10%, 30% or 50% of purified RNA. On a BD FACSAria II, naive CD8 T cells were FACS-sorted as CD8+CD4-CCR7+CD45RA+ and collected into RLT Plus buffer. Detection sensitivity was tested by spiking Jurkat RNA equal to approximately 9 TCR copies' worth into samples containing 20,000-1,000,000 naive CD8 T cells. Enrichment of CD8 T cells was performed with RosetteSep CD8+ T Cell Enrichment Cocktail and Ficoll-Paque, after which ACK red cell lysis was carried out. Sample: naive CD8+ T cells from blood, with Jurkat cell RNA spiked in. The cell subset or site label here, explained by the study, means: FACS-sorted CD8+CD4-CCR7+CD45RA+ naive T cells. The sequence derives from a human donor in good health. Some libraries in this study had Jurkat cell RNA spiked in. The sequence joins TRBV27 to TRBJ2-7, with the D gene call left open. The CDR3 reads CASSFWSGLTYEQYF. The DNA sequence reads TGTGCCAGCAGTTTCTGGTCGGGTCTCACCTACGAGCAGTACTTC.